The 2 T cell receptor beta chains listed next were all sequenced from one sample in a study of response to subunit inactivated influenza vaccine. MiXCR, run by TCRdb on the RT-PCR reads, gives a single entry per CDR3 protein. The sample carries more than 700,000 distinct CDR3 sequences, approximately 22% recorded once. Specimen: PBMCs from blood, collected around 5 days after vaccination. Receptor source: a man aged 50-59 years who received an inactivated influenza vaccine.

The gene calls are TRBV6-9 and TRBJ2-1; 13 bases align to TRBD2. Germline V gene lookup returns CDR1 MNHGY and CDR2 SVAAGI. With 2 bases clipped from V and 0 bases from J, the junction kept 10 bases outside the gene matches. The CDR3 consists of 20 residues. Written as DNA, the CDR3 is TGTGCCAGCAGTTATCCACTGATGGGACTAGCGGGAAGCTCCTACAATGAGCAGTTCTTC. Protein product: CASSYPLMGLAGSSYNEQFF.

This clonotype was found a few times. The V call is TRBV20-1, the J call TRBJ2-7; D might be TRBD1 (6 bases). The CDR3 runs to 15 residues. In germline, CDR1 is DFQATT, CDR2 SNEGSKA (reference sequence). The V end was cut by 0 bases, the J end by 9 bases, with 21 bases between. CDR3 sequence (DNA): TGCAGTGCTAGAGAGGAGAGGACAGCGCTACGAGGGCAGTACTTC. It specifies CSAREERTALRGQYF.